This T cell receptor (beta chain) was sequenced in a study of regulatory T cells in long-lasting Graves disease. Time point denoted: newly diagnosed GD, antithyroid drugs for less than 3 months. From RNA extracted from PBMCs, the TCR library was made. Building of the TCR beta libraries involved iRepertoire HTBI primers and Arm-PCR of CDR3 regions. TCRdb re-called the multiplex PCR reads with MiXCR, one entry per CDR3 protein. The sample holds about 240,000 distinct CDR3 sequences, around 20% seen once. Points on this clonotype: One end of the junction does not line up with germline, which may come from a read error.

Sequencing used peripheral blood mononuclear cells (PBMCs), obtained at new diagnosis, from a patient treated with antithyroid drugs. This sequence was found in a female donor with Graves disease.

CDR3 amino acids: CASSGGTGSYEQYF. CDR3 nucleotides: TGCGCCAGCAGCGGCGGGACAGGGTCCTACGAGCAGTACTTC. The V gene is TRBV7-9, the J gene TRBJ2-7; 9 positions agree with TRBD1. Germline V gene data show CDR1 as SEHNR and CDR2 as FQNEAQ (reference sequence). The CDR3 length is 14 residues.